The clone carrying this TCR beta chain was seen a single time. Its specificity is not known. This sample is part of a study of shared clonotypes between healthy human individuals. Study-level results: Lower generation probabilities were found for non-shared clonotypes than for those shared by all four donors.

This CDR3 has 13 residues. V lost 1 base and J lost 6, with 10 bases in between. The germline CDR1 and CDR2 sequences are SGHDT and YYEEEE. Here immunoSEQ multiplex PCR was the method, and the copy in TCRdb shows in-frame clones only, minus some. The data contain 500,000 to 700,000 clones, approximately 95% of them singletons. Terminally differentiated effector memory CD45RA+ cells were excluded by CCR7 positive selection of CD45RO-negative cells. The sequencing input was naive CD8+ T cells sorted from blood. This chain uses TRBV5-6 with TRBJ1-1, with a possible D match to TRBD1 (6 bases). The sequence was obtained from a woman aged 25 to 39 in good health. CDR3 in amino acids: CASSLMGAAEAFF. The CDR3 bases are TGTGCCAGCAGCTTGATGGGGGCGGCTGAAGCTTTCTTT.